The clone carrying this TCR beta chain was seen more than once but under ten times. The length of the CDR3 is 14 residues. V dropped 3 bases and J dropped 3; count of bases not matched to a gene: 5. Germline assignment: CDR1 SGHRS and CDR2 YFSETQ. This sample was included in a study of PD-L1 blockade in urothelial cancer. The overall study: Administration of atezolizumab to patients began around 2014, at 1,200 mg intravenously every 3 weeks. Analysis of the blood was performed 3 weeks (second dose) and 6 weeks after treatment start. Per blood sample, T cells had a median of roughly 150,000.

Described time point: pretreatment peripheral blood. Assay used: immunoSEQ multiplex PCR; TCRdb lists only in-frame clones, some missing. The profile shows tens of thousands of clones, about 76% of them singletons. The sample consisted of PBMCs, taken around atezolizumab (anti-PD-L1) treatment. The TCR comes from a man in his 70s with urothelial cancer. V usage is TRBV5-1 and J usage is TRBJ1-2; TRBD1 aligns across 7 bases. The CDR3 DNA reads TGCGCCAGCAGCTCGAGACAGGGTTACTATGGCTACACCTTC. It translates to CASSSRQGYYGYTF.